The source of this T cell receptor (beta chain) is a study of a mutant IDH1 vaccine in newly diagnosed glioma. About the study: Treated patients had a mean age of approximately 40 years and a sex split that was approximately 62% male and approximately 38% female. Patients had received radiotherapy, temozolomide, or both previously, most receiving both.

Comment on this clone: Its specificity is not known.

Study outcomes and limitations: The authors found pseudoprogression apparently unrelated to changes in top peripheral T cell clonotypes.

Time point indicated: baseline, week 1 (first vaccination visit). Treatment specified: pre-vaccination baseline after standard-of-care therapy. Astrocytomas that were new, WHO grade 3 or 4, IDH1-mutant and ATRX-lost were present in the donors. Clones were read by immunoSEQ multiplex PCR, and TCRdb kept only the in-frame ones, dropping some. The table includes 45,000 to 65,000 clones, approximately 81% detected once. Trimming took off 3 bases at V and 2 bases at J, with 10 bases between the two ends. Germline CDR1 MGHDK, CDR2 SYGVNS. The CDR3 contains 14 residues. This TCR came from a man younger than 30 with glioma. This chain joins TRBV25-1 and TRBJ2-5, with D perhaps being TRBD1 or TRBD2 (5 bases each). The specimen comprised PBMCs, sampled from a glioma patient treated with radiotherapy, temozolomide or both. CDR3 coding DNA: TGTGCCAGCAGTGACCGGGACCTACAAGAGACCCAGTACTTC. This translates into CASSDRDLQETQYF.